This T cell receptor (beta chain) comes out of a study of blood T cell repertoires in COVID-19 (dated by TCRdb to the early 2020s). Regarding the complete study: The collaborator samples originated in the United States, Italy and Spain and spanned the acute and convalescent phases of COVID-19. The material from the prospective study consisted of cDNA or gDNA derived from T cells, B-cell-depleted T cells, or PBMCs. Subjects who had been exposed to COVID-19, were actively infected with it, or had recovered from it provided the deeply sampled blood TCRbeta repertoires that made up the dataset. The repertoires were released in a freely available public database intended as a resource for research on the immune response to SARS-CoV-2. Samples were obtained from the ongoing ImmuneRACE study (first 160 participants) and from 1,000 to 1,500 subjects provided by 6 global collaborators. Sample metadata almost always included a de-identified subject ID, COVID-19 status, age in years and sex. Where available, HLA class I and class II types were obtained from metadata supplied by the sample provider rather than from assay-based typing.

The CDR3 runs 16 residues from the cysteine to the phenylalanine. The only DNA kept is the CDR3, 48 bases in frame from the first base. V lost 1 base and J lost 7 bases, and the count of bases not matched to a germline gene is 8. CDR1 and CDR2 are drawn from the germline V gene (reference sequence): LGHDT, YNNKEL. TCRbeta CDR3 regions were amplified from genomic DNA using the immunoSEQ Assay, a bias-controlled multiplex PCR. Per the authors' processing: Within the assay, amplification of reference gene primers was used to estimate how many nucleated cells each sample contained. To quantify the absolute abundance of each unique TCRbeta CDR3 rearrangement, sequence reads were collapsed and filtered. For each sample, productive Simpson clonality was calculated as the square root of Simpson's diversity index across productive rearrangements. Entries here come from immuneACCESS through TCRdb and include only in-frame sequences with V and J called. Some clones fail to appear in such tables; in the studies checked, an unresolved V gene covers under half of the shortfall, and the cause of the remainder is unknown. That table gives V, J and clone size, and the DNA gave D and trimming. Recorded for this sample are some 190,000 clones; 70% to 90% of them occurred a single time. The ten most abundant clones make up 4.9% of the sample.

Details on this clone: This clone's antigen is unknown. No base quality values were provided; no much bigger clone lies one nucleotide off.

The collaborating institutions used their own protocols to collect whole blood in K2EDTA tubes. For TCRbeta analysis, collaborators shipped samples as frozen whole blood, isolated PBMCs, or DNA extracted from either of those sample types. Study-wide findings and limitations: How much clinical and demographic metadata was included differed by source and by participant, and the metadata was provided uncurated.

The chain employs TRBV3-1 (or the pseudogene TRBV3-2) and TRBJ1-3; 9 of the junction bases match TRBD1. The source is a woman of 80 years or more with acute or convalescent COVID-19. Input material: peripheral blood. The sequenced DNA is TGTGCCAGCAGCCAAGGTCGAGTCGGACAGGGGAACACCATATATTTT. Its protein product is CASSQGRVGQGNTIYF.